These 28 T cell receptor beta chains were sequenced from one sample in a study of response to subunit inactivated influenza vaccine. TCRdb re-analysed the RT-PCR reads in MiXCR, keeping a single row per CDR3 protein. The sample contains about 780,000 distinct CDR3 sequences, roughly 20% of which appear only once. Sample: PBMCs from blood, taken more than 4 days after vaccination. These receptors were obtained from a man aged 50-60 years who received an inactivated influenza vaccine.

The chain recombines TRBV7-2 with TRBJ2-3; TRBD2 aligns across 10 bases. The germline CDR1 and CDR2 sequences are SGHTA and FQGNSA. The CDR3 extends over 15 amino acids. V was clipped by 4 bases and J by 6 bases; unmatched bases: 7. CDR3 protein: CASSYQAGGRDTQYF. The CDR3 DNA sequence: TGTGCCAGCAGCTACCAAGCGGGAGGGCGCGATACGCAGTATTTT.

Concerning this clonotype itself: A much larger clone is a single base away; this may be a read error. The chain recombines TRBV6-1 with TRBJ2-1, with 8 bases that match TRBD2. This CDR3 region has 17 residues. CDR1 is MNHNS and CDR2 is SASEGT in the germline V gene. The V segment lost 5 bases and the J segment 8 bases; nucleotides outside the gene matches: 17. CDR3 in amino acids: CASSLISGGVPLDEQFF. In nucleotides, the CDR3 is TGTGCCAGCAGTCTCATTTCGGGGGGGGTACCTTTAGATGAGCAGTTCTTC.

This clonotype has only a few counts. The chain combines TRBV24-1 with TRBJ2-2, with 9 bases matching TRBD1. J lost 3 bases, V lost 1 base, and 5 bases had no gene match. CDR3 size: 17 residues. Germline V gene sequence: CDR1 KGHDR, CDR2 SFDVKD. The chain's CDR3 is CATSDFSNRGHTGELFF. The CDR3 DNA follows: TGTGCCACCAGTGATTTTTCGAACAGGGGGCACACCGGGGAGCTGTTTTTT.

The chain couples TRBV6-2 or TRBV6-3 to TRBJ2-5; 8 positions match TRBD2. V trimming: 6 bases; J trimming: 5 bases; junction bases outside the gene matches: 11. The CDR3 spans 15 residues. CDR1 MNHEY and CDR2 SVGEGT come from the germline V gene. In nucleotides, the CDR3 is TGTGCCAGCAGCAGGACCCTAGCGGGCGGGGAGACCCAGTACTTC. The encoded protein is CASSRTLAGGETQYF.

V gene TRBV4-3 combines with J gene TRBJ2-1; D is possibly TRBD2 (5 bases). CDR3 length: 16 amino acids. Germline V CDR1 and CDR2: LGHNA, YSLEER. Trimming stripped 1 base from V and 7 bases from J, with 17 bases between. For the CDR3, the DNA is TGCGCCAGCAGCCAAGTGTTCAGCGGTCCTCAGAATGAGCAGTTCTTC. This sequence encodes CASSQVFSGPQNEQFF.

The J gene is TRBJ2-5, the V gene TRBV3-1, with 11 positions matching TRBD2. This CDR3 has 14 amino acids. In germline, CDR1 is LGHDT, CDR2 YNNKEL (reference sequence). The CDR3 DNA reads TGTACCACTAAGGCTAGCGGGAGGACGGAGACCCAGTACTTC. Its translation: CTTKASGRTETQYF.

The CDR3 bases are TGTGCCAGCAGCTTAGGCGGGACAGGGGTCGCCGAGCAGTACTTC. Its protein is CASSLGGTGVAEQYF. The J gene is TRBJ2-7, the V gene TRBV7-9, with 10 bases identical to TRBD1. The CDR3 runs 15 residues. Germline CDR1 is SEHNR and CDR2 is FQNEAQ (reference sequence). J was trimmed by 6 bases and V by 1 base; bases with no gene match: 6.

This clonotype has a handful of counts. The chain is built from TRBV12-3 or TRBV12-4 and TRBJ2-7, with 7 bases identical to TRBD1. This CDR3 region has 12 residues. The trim removed 6 bases at V and 4 bases at J, leaving 3 bases unmatched. The CDR3 loop is CASRGTDYEQYF. The CDR3 DNA reads TGTGCCAGCAGGGGGACAGATTACGAGCAGTACTTC.

This chain links TRBV28 with TRBJ2-3; 8 nucleotides line up with TRBD2. Trimming took 9 bases from V and 1 from J; bases not matched to a gene: 12. Germline CDR1 MDHEN, CDR2 SYDVKM. This CDR3 has 16 residues. The CDR3 is CASMTRWREGTDTQYF. In DNA form, the CDR3 reads TGTGCCAGTATGACTAGGTGGCGGGAGGGCACAGATACGCAGTATTTT.

This clonotype showed up just a few times. V usage is TRBV20-1 and J usage is TRBJ1-1; possibly TRBD1 for D (6 bases). Germline lookup yields CDR1 DFQATT and CDR2 SNEGSKA (reference sequence). Trimming removed 6 bases from V and 0 bases from J, with 20 bases in between. This CDR3 spans 16 amino acids. The CDR3 spells CSAPLEGGAMNTEAFF. The CDR3 DNA is TGCAGTGCCCCGCTGGAGGGGGGAGCCATGAACACTGAAGCTTTCTTT.

This clonotype has just a few counts. This chain connects TRBV28 to TRBJ2-7; possibly TRBD1 or TRBD2 for D (8 bases each). Trimming took 3 bases from V and 0 from J, leaving 24 bases between them. This CDR3 has 19 residues. Germline values: CDR1 MDHEN, CDR2 SYDVKM. The CDR3 is CASSFPNRGGTGSSYEQYF. CDR3 nucleotides: TGTGCCAGCAGTTTCCCAAACCGGGGGGGGACAGGAAGCTCCTACGAGCAGTACTTC.

This clonotype was observed a single time. The chain carries TRBV4-1 and TRBJ2-5; TRBD2 agrees at 12 bases. The V gene's germline CDR1 is MGHRA and CDR2 YSYEKL. This CDR3 comprises 17 residues. J lost 1 base, V lost 0 bases, and 3 bases had no gene match. CDR3 nucleotides: TGCGCCAGCAGCCAAGACGAGACTAGCGGGGGCCAAGAGACCCAGTACTTC. Encoded protein: CASSQDETSGGQETQYF.

This clonotype was counted a few times. J is TRBJ2-1 and V is TRBV9, with D tentatively TRBD2 (6 bases). V was cut by 0 bases and J by 6 bases, with 13 bases left in between. The germline V gene encodes CDR1 SGDLS and CDR2 YYNGEE. The length of the CDR3 is 15 residues. The CDR3 bases are TGTGCCAGCAGCGTAGACGCGGGACGGAGCAATGAGCAGTTCTTC. Its translation: CASSVDAGRSNEQFF.

This clonotype was seen a few times. This sequence joins TRBV15 and TRBJ2-1, with D uncertain. The CDR3 runs 14 residues. Germline-derived CDR1 and CDR2 are LNHNV and YYDKDF (reference sequence). Trimming removed 0 bases from V and 10 bases from J, with 13 bases in between. DNA for the CDR3: TGTGCCACCAGCAGAGATCTGGAGCTGACCGAGCAGTTCTTC. It codes for CATSRDLELTEQFF.

The chain couples TRBV18 to TRBJ1-4, with D possibly being TRBD1 (5 bases). Trimming removed 1 base at V and 8 bases at J, with 11 bases between. This CDR3 has 14 residues. Germline assignment: CDR1 KGHSH and CDR2 LQKENI. Written as DNA, the CDR3 is TGTGCCAGCTCACCACTGCAGGGAAAAGAAAAACTGTTTTTT. Encoded protein: CASSPLQGKEKLFF.

The genes are TRBV5-1 and TRBJ1-2; TRBD1 is a possible D gene (6 bases). This CDR3 is 16 amino acids long. V dropped 0 bases and J dropped 8 bases, with 20 bases sitting between them. The germline V gene encodes CDR1 SGHRS and CDR2 YFSETQ. As DNA, the CDR3 is TGCGCCAGCAGCTTGGGCGGTACCGGGACAATCGACGGCTACACCTTC. It is translated as CASSLGGTGTIDGYTF.

This clonotype was observed a few times. The chain uses TRBV15 and TRBJ2-7, with 7 bases aligning to TRBD1. This CDR3 spans 13 amino acids. The junction had 4 bases not matched to a gene; V was cut back by 5 bases and J by 3 bases. Germline values: CDR1 LNHNV, CDR2 YYDKDF (reference sequence). CDR3 in amino acids: CATSRGQYYEQYF. CDR3 nucleotides: TGTGCCACCAGCCGGGGACAGTACTACGAGCAGTACTTC. The full variable domain, completed using reference TRBV15 and TRBJ2-7, is DAMVIQNPRYQVTQFGKPVTLSCSQTLNHNVMYWYQQKSSQAPKLLFHYYDKDFNNEADTPDNFQSRRPNTSFCFLDIRSPGLGDTAMYLCATSRGQYYEQYFGPGTRLTVT.

The CDR3 spells CASSPVGEDEQFF. CDR3 in DNA: TGTGCCAGCAGCCCAGTGGGGGAGGATGAGCAGTTCTTC. The V call is TRBV7-9, the J call TRBJ2-1, with D perhaps matching TRBD2 (6 bases). Germline CDR1 reads SEHNR; CDR2 reads FQNEAQ (reference sequence). This CDR3 region has 13 residues. Between the trimmed V and J ends, which lost 5 bases and 8 bases, there was a span of 13 bases.

The chain uses TRBV6-5 and TRBJ2-2; tentatively, D is TRBD1 or TRBD2 (5 bases each). The CDR3 totals 12 residues. Trimming left V 8 bases short and J 6 bases short, with 10 bases between. Germline CDR1 reads MNHEY; CDR2 reads SVGAGI. The CDR3 sequence: CASGTLSGELFF. For the CDR3, the DNA is TGTGCCAGCGGGACCTTATCCGGGGAGCTGTTTTTT.

The V gene is TRBV6-2 or TRBV6-3, the J gene TRBJ2-3; 10 nucleotides align to TRBD1. J lost 1 base, V lost 7 bases, and 20 bases had no gene match. The length of the CDR3 is 20 residues. Germline values: CDR1 MNHEY, CDR2 SVGEGT. The CDR3 protein is CASTPPFRDRGFEGTDTQYF. The CDR3 DNA reads as TGTGCCAGCACCCCCCCTTTCCGGGACAGGGGCTTTGAGGGCACAGATACGCAGTATTTT.

This clonotype was counted a few times. The chain carries TRBV7-8 and TRBJ2-7; a weak D match, TRBD2 (7 bases). Trimming shortened V by 2 bases and J by 3 bases, and 14 bases separated the two germline ends. CDR1 and CDR2 from the germline V gene are SGHVS and FQNEAQ. The CDR3 runs 15 residues. CDR3 protein: CASSLIGGRIYEQYF. The DNA of the CDR3 is TGTGCCAGCAGCTTAATCGGGGGGCGCATCTACGAGCAGTACTTC.

V is TRBV28 and J is TRBJ2-1; D uncertain. The ends were cut back, 6 bases at V and 4 bases at J, with 10 bases in the middle. CDR1 and CDR2 (germline): MDHEN, SYDVKM. The CDR3 spans 13 residues. For the CDR3, the DNA is TGTGCCAGCAGGAATAGGCAATACAATGAGCAGTTCTTC. This translates into CASRNRQYNEQFF.

The chain is built from TRBV4-1 and TRBJ2-5; TRBD2 agrees at 13 bases. The germline CDR1 and CDR2 sequences are MGHRA and YSYEKL. V trimming: 6 bases; J trimming: 1 base; junction bases outside the gene matches: 2. The CDR3 consists of 15 residues. CDR3 nucleotide sequence: TGCGCCAGCAGTACTAGCGGGGGGGTCCAAGAGACCCAGTACTTC. This encodes CASSTSGGVQETQYF.

This clonotype has just a few counts. The CDR3 is CSARALGTGEADTQYF. The CDR3 region has the DNA TGCAGTGCTAGAGCCCTCGGGACAGGGGAGGCAGATACGCAGTATTTT. This chain connects TRBV20-1 to TRBJ2-3; TRBD1 aligns across 10 bases. The CDR3 is 16 residues long. V dropped 1 base and J dropped 4; count of bases not matched to a gene: 8. Germline V gene sequence: CDR1 DFQATT, CDR2 SNEGSKA (reference sequence).

This clonotype was observed a handful of times. The chain recombines TRBV7-8 with TRBJ2-1; the match to TRBD2 covers 7 bases. CDR1 and CDR2 (germline): SGHVS, FQNEAQ. This CDR3 comprises 17 residues. V lost 2 bases, J lost 5 bases, and 12 bases stayed unmatched. The CDR3, as DNA: TGTGCCAGCAGCTTATTCGGGGGGAAAAACCAAAACAATGAGCAGTTCTTC. Protein product: CASSLFGGKNQNNEQFF.

This clonotype appeared a few times. The V gene is TRBV7-2, the J gene TRBJ2-3; no firm D call. V was pared by 5 bases and J by 3 bases, with 9 bases between. The CDR3 covers 13 residues. The germline gives CDR1 SGHTA, CDR2 FQGNSA. The CDR3 coding sequence is TGTGCCAGCAGCGCTGACTGGACAGATACGCAGTATTTT. It is translated as CASSADWTDTQYF.

There are a few counts of this clonotype. The rearrangement uses TRBV20-1 and TRBJ2-1; D ambiguous. The germline V gene encodes CDR1 DFQATT and CDR2 SNEGSKA (reference sequence). The CDR3 is 10 amino acids. The V gene lost 6 bases and the J gene lost 12 bases, with 12 bases spanning the gap. The chain's CDR3 is CSADWGGQFF. For the CDR3, the DNA is TGCAGTGCCGACTGGGGTGGGCAGTTCTTC.

The chain couples TRBV5-4 to TRBJ1-6; D might be TRBD1 (5 bases). V lost 0 bases to trimming and J lost 10 bases, with 11 bases between them. The CDR3 length is 14 residues. Germline CDR1 reads SGHNT; CDR2 reads YYREEE (reference sequence). The CDR3 DNA sequence: TGTGCCAGCAGCTTGGTACAGGAAGGCTCACCCCTCCACTTT. Translating gives CASSLVQEGSPLHF.